The sample holds a few counts of the clone carrying this T cell receptor beta chain. The data are from a study of T-cell reconstitution after alpha-beta-depleted transplantation in children. Unique molecular identifiers were used to barcode this TCRbeta library. TCRdb processed the PCR reads anew with MiXCR; each CDR3 protein has one entry. In the table there are about 420,000 distinct CDR3 sequences, 9.5% to 13% of which are singletons. Germline V gene data show CDR1 as SQVTM and CDR2 as ANQGSEA. The CDR3 sequence is 13 residues long. V lost 1 base and J lost 6, with 11 bases in between. This clonotype originated in a human donor who donated a stem cell graft to a child with acute myeloid leukemia. The sequencing used PBMCs from the stem cell graft donor, collected from the stem cell graft. The rearrangement links TRBV29-1 to TRBJ2-3, with D possibly being TRBD2 (5 bases). CDR3 sequence (DNA): TGCAGCGTTGAAGGAGAGGCGGGCGATACGCAGTATTTT. Translating it yields CSVEGEAGDTQYF.